This T cell receptor beta chain originates from a study of blood T cell repertoires in COVID-19. About the study: Sources were T cells, B-cell-depleted T cells, or PBMCs; the material itself was cDNA or gDNA.

This study enrolled people aged 18 to 89 from 20 to 25 US geographic areas. As originally analysed: Cell counts per sample came from amplifying reference gene primers. The method was immunoSEQ multiplex PCR; TCRdb's version includes in-frame clones alone and lacks a portion of them. V and J calls and clone size are as listed in that table; D and trimming were resolved from the DNA. The table lists 250,000 or so clones, approximately 85% of them singletons, with about 6.2% in the top ten. This clone was observed many times. Germline V gives CDR1 LNHNV, CDR2 YYDKDF (reference sequence). Trimming shortened V by 4 bases and J by 3 bases, and 13 bases separated the two germline ends. The CDR3 runs 15 residues.

Sequencing used PBMCs or T cells enriched from blood (not recorded which). The chain carries TRBV15 and TRBJ1-5; weak D call: TRBD1 (5 bases). This receptor was taken from a woman aged 45-65 years who had been exposed to COVID-19. For the CDR3, the DNA is TGTGCCACCAGCATGTCACCCAGGGCCAATCAGCCCCAGCATTTT. Amino acids: CATSMSPRANQPQHF.